This TCR beta chain appears in the sequencing data of a study of T cell responses to AZD1222 COVID-19 vaccine. Study in general: Second-dose schedules of about 4 or about 12 weeks were combined. General study points: Seropositive at baseline were only a handful of AZD1222 recipients. White British ancestry dominated among donors, who included more females, and clonal diversity was possibly underestimated. The study sampled repertoires only after the peak T cell response.

Produced via immunoSEQ multiplex PCR; TCRdb's table is partial and in-frame only. The sample holds 50,000 or so clones, 80% to 90% seen once. Remarks on this clone: What it binds is not known.

V lost 5 bases and J lost 5, with 15 bases in between. Germline-derived CDR1 and CDR2 are SGDLS and YYNGEE. The CDR3 contains 14 residues. The sequencing here drew on peripheral blood, taken on day 0 of AZD1222 vaccination. This TCR came from an adult in good health. The chain recombines TRBV9 with TRBJ2-3, with D possibly TRBD1 on 6 matching bases. CDR3 sequence reads: CASSSRTEGDTQYF. CDR3 DNA: TGTGCCAGCAGTTCAAGGACAGAGGGAGATACGCAGTATTTT.